This passage covers 30 T cell receptor beta chains from one sample sequenced in a study of blood T cell repertoires in COVID-19. This table comes from immunoSEQ multiplex PCR, and its TCRdb copy is limited to in-frame clones, with some not included. Of about 300,000 clones in the sample, approximately 84% were seen once. Source material: peripheral blood. These receptors came from a human donor with COVID-19, enrolled during active disease. The donor label of this sample is uncertain.

The chain is built from TRBV19 and TRBJ1-5, with D uncertain. Germline V gene sequence: CDR1 LNHDA, CDR2 SQIVND (reference sequence). V was shortened by 1 base and J by 0 bases, with 7 bases between the two germline ends. This CDR3 region has 15 residues. The CDR3 DNA is TGTGCCAGTAGTATAGGGCAGTTTAGCAATCAGCCCCAGCATTTT. This sequence encodes CASSIGQFSNQPQHF.

The chain uses TRBV18 and TRBJ2-3, with D possibly matching TRBD1 (5 bases). CDR1 is KGHSH and CDR2 is LQKENI in the germline V gene. The CDR3 length is 15 residues. Between the trimmed V and J ends, which lost 2 bases and 5 bases, there was a span of 14 bases. The CDR3 is CASSPGQGFRDTQYF. The CDR3, as DNA: TGTGCCAGCTCACCAGGGCAGGGATTCCGAGATACGCAGTATTTT. Based on the CDR3 plus reference TRBV18 and TRBJ2-3, the full variable domain is NAGVMQNPRHLVRRRGQEARLRCSPMKGHSHVYWYRQLPEEGLKFMVYLQKENIIDESGMPKERFSAEFPKEGPSILRIQQVVRGDSAAYFCASSPGQGFRDTQYFGPGTRLTVL.

The count of this clone is one. The rearrangement links TRBV9 to TRBJ2-3, with 11 positions matching TRBD2. The CDR3 has 14 amino acids. With 4 bases clipped from V and 8 bases from J, the junction kept 6 bases outside the gene matches. Germline V gene lookup returns CDR1 SGDLS and CDR2 YYNGEE. The CDR3 loop is CASSPRLAGITQYF. The CDR3 DNA reads as TGTGCCAGCAGCCCCCGACTAGCGGGGATTACGCAGTATTTT.

This sequence joins TRBV29-1 and TRBJ2-5; 8 nucleotides agree with TRBD2. The CDR3 runs 18 residues. Germline CDR1 reads SQVTM; CDR2 reads ANQGSEA. V dropped 7 bases and J dropped 0; count of bases not matched to a gene: 19. The CDR3 DNA reads as TGCAGCGCATCCCCCGGGTTAGTGGCGGGAGGAGACCAAGAGACCCAGTACTTC. Translation gives CSASPGLVAGGDQETQYF.

The rearrangement links TRBV7-3 to TRBJ2-2; D gene ambiguous. The V gene lost 4 bases and the J gene lost 4 bases, with 7 bases spanning the gap. This CDR3 has 13 amino acids. CDR1 is SGHTA, CDR2 FQGTGA, per germline. DNA for the CDR3: TGTGCCAGCAGCTCTAGTGGCACCGGGGAGCTGTTTTTT. This translates into CASSSSGTGELFF.

This chain joins TRBV7-9 and TRBJ2-2, with 8 bases aligning to TRBD2. J gave up 0 bases and V 6 bases, and 6 bases lay outside the gene matches. The CDR3 length is 16 residues. Germline CDR1 SEHNR, CDR2 FQNEAQ (reference sequence). This chain's CDR3 is CASSVLAGPNTGELFF. The CDR3 DNA follows: TGTGCCAGCAGTGTGTTAGCGGGGCCGAACACCGGGGAGCTGTTTTTT.

This clone was picked up one time. This chain joins TRBV30 and TRBJ2-1; 7 nucleotides align to TRBD2. Germline values: CDR1 GTSNPN, CDR2 SVGIG (reference sequence). This CDR3 spans 14 amino acids. V shed 4 bases, J shed 0 bases, and the junction held 3 bases outside the gene matches. The CDR3 DNA follows: TGTGCCTGGAACGGGGGGAGCTCCTACAATGAGCAGTTCTTC. Its translation is CAWNGGSSYNEQFF. The entire variable domain, with the rest obtained from reference TRBV30 and TRBJ2-1, is as follows: SQTIHQWPATLVQPVGSPLSLECTVEGTSNPNLYWYRQAAGRGLQLLFYSVGIGQISSEVPQNLSASRPQDRQFILSSKKLLLSDSGFYLCAWNGGSSYNEQFFGPGTRLTVL.

The chain combines TRBV5-1 with TRBJ2-7; D is possibly TRBD2 (5 bases). The V gene's germline CDR1 is SGHRS and CDR2 YFSETQ. The CDR3 has 16 amino acids. Trimming took 4 bases from V and 5 from J, leaving 22 bases between them. The CDR3 is CASSTSGGPLINEQYF. In DNA form, the CDR3 reads TGCGCCAGCAGCACCAGCGGAGGTCCTCTAATAAACGAGCAGTACTTC.

This clone was seen just once. V is TRBV25-1 and J is TRBJ2-1; the match to TRBD2 covers 8 bases. The V gene's germline CDR1 is MGHDK and CDR2 SYGVNS. The CDR3 totals 17 residues. V was pared by 4 bases and J by 8 bases, with 16 bases of the junction left unmatched. CDR3 sequence: CASSARQDGRVGDEQFF. The CDR3 nucleotides are TGTGCCAGCAGTGCCAGGCAGGACGGGAGGGTAGGAGATGAGCAGTTCTTC. Supplemented by reference TRBV25-1 and TRBJ2-1, the full variable domain reads EADIYQTPRYLVIGTGKKITLECSQTMGHDKMYWYQQDPGMELHLIHYSYGVNSTEKGDLSSESTVSRIRTEHFPLTLESARPSHTSQYLCASSARQDGRVGDEQFFGPGTRLTVL.

The chain has TRBV5-4 and TRBJ2-5; 10 nucleotides match TRBD2. The CDR3 sequence is 16 residues long. Germline assignment: CDR1 SGHNT and CDR2 YYREEE (reference sequence). The V gene end was trimmed by 0 bases and the J gene end by 9 bases; junction bases not matched to a gene: 11. The CDR3 region has the DNA TGTGCCAGCAGCTTGGATTTGTCTAGCGGGAGTGGGGCCCAGTACTTC. Residues: CASSLDLSSGSGAQYF.

This clone showed up many times. V and J are TRBV28 and TRBJ1-1; D is possibly TRBD1 (5 bases). Germline CDR1 and CDR2: MDHEN and SYDVKM. The CDR3 loop spans 15 amino acids. Trimming removed 6 bases at V and 5 bases at J, with 19 bases between. In DNA form, the CDR3 reads TGTGCCAGCAGCCCCGCCCGAGGGGCGGGAACTGAAGCTTTCTTT. This translates into CASSPARGAGTEAFF. Filled out from reference TRBV28 and TRBJ1-1, the complete variable domain reads DVKVTQSSRYLVKRTGEKVFLECVQDMDHENMFWYRQDPGLGLRLIYFSYDVKMKEKGDIPEGYSVSREKKERFSLILESASTNQTSMYLCASSPARGAGTEAFFGQGTRLTVV.

This clone was observed a few times. The V and J genes are TRBV18 and TRBJ1-2; tentative D call: TRBD1 (5 bases). Germline lookup yields CDR1 KGHSH and CDR2 LQKENI. V shed 0 bases and J shed 1 base, with 6 bases lying between them. There are 14 residues in the CDR3. The CDR3 DNA reads TGTGCCAGCTCACCACCGGGGGGTAACTATGGCTACACCTTC. Protein sequence: CASSPPGGNYGYTF.

This chain connects TRBV7-9 to TRBJ1-1, with 10 bases matching TRBD1. The V gene end was trimmed by 6 bases and the J gene end by 1 base; junction bases not matched to a gene: 11. The CDR3 contains 17 residues. CDR1 is SEHNR, CDR2 FQNEAQ, per germline (reference sequence). CDR3 nucleotide sequence: TGTGCCAGCAGACCAAAGACAGGGGGCAGGAAGAACACTGAAGCTTTCTTT. As protein: CASRPKTGGRKNTEAFF.

This rearrangement joins TRBV7-3 to TRBJ2-2; TRBD2 matches 12 bases. The germline V gene encodes CDR1 SGHTA and CDR2 FQGTGA. CDR3 length: 16 amino acids. V shed 1 base, J shed 5 bases, and the junction held 2 bases outside the gene matches. CDR3 sequence reads: CASSLRLAGVTGELFF. The CDR3, as DNA: TGTGCCAGCAGCTTAAGACTAGCGGGAGTAACCGGGGAGCTGTTTTTT.

This clone appeared a single time. This sequence joins TRBV6-5 and TRBJ2-7; TRBD1 matches at 7 bases. Germline V gives CDR1 MNHEY, CDR2 SVGAGI. This CDR3 has 14 amino acids. Unmatched junction bases numbered 2, after V lost 2 bases and J lost 1 base. Here the CDR3 DNA reads TGTGCCAGCAGTTACAGGGGGCGATCCTACGAGCAGTACTTC. It translates to CASSYRGRSYEQYF.

The rearrangement joins TRBV7-9 to TRBJ1-2; 12 nucleotides match TRBD1. The CDR3 totals 17 residues. From germline, CDR1 is SEHNR and CDR2 FQNEAQ (reference sequence). The V and J ends lost 3 bases and 4 bases, in that order; junction bases with no gene match: 9. CDR3 coding DNA: TGTGCCAGCAGCTTCTCCGGGACAGGGGGCTGGGGCTATGGCTACACCTTC. It is translated as CASSFSGTGGWGYGYTF.

With regard to this clone: This CDR3 is also generated by other DNA sequences in the sample. The chain is built from TRBV9 and TRBJ1-4; 7 nucleotides align to TRBD1. J lost 7 bases, V lost 2 bases, and 8 bases had no gene match. CDR3 size: 15 residues. Per germline, CDR1 SGDLS and CDR2 YYNGEE. The CDR3 DNA sequence: TGTGCCAGCAGCGTCGGTGGGCAGGGGGGTGAAAAACTGTTTTTT. It encodes CASSVGGQGGEKLFF.

The rearrangement links TRBV5-1 to TRBJ1-1; TRBD1 matches at 9 bases. With V trimmed by 0 bases and J by 3 bases, 12 bases remained unmatched. The CDR3 spans 18 residues. CDR1 and CDR2 (germline): SGHRS, YFSETQ. This CDR3 is CASSLGLKGQGPDTEAFF. CDR3 sequence (DNA): TGCGCCAGCAGCTTGGGGCTTAAGGGACAGGGTCCGGACACTGAAGCTTTCTTT.

The chain uses TRBV6-6 and TRBJ1-4, with TRBD1 as a possible D gene (5 bases). Germline V gives CDR1 MNHNY, CDR2 SVGAGI (reference sequence). V lost 0 bases and J lost 8, with 10 bases in between. This CDR3 has 14 residues. The CDR3 coding sequence is TGTGCCAGCAGTTACTCGGACCAGGGAGAAAAACTGTTTTTT. This translates into CASSYSDQGEKLFF.

The chain uses TRBV5-1 and TRBJ2-1, with D maybe TRBD1 (7 bases). The CDR3 has 15 amino acids. V dropped 0 bases and J dropped 8 bases, with 15 bases sitting between them. CDR1 and CDR2 from the germline V gene are SGHRS and YFSETQ. The CDR3: CASSLDRGGKDEQFF. The CDR3 DNA sequence: TGCGCCAGCAGCTTGGACAGGGGAGGCAAGGATGAGCAGTTCTTC.

The chain uses TRBV19 and TRBJ2-1; D might be TRBD2 (6 bases). V lost 7 bases and J 0 bases, leaving 16 bases between the germline ends. Germline CDR1 is LNHDA and CDR2 is SQIVND (reference sequence). The CDR3 totals 16 residues. As DNA, the CDR3 is TGTGCCAGTACCGACTCCGGGACTCCCTCCTACAATGAGCAGTTCTTC. Encoded protein: CASTDSGTPSYNEQFF.

This clone was counted only a few times. The chain joins TRBV3-1 (or the pseudogene TRBV3-2) to TRBJ1-1, with a weak D call TRBD1 (5 bases). The germline V and J ends were trimmed by 1 base and 3 bases, with 9 bases remaining between them. CDR3 length: 14 residues. The germline V gene encodes CDR1 LGHDT and CDR2 YNNKEL (reference sequence). The CDR3 bases are TGTGCCAGCAGCCAAGGGGGCGCGGACACTGAAGCTTTCTTT. Amino acids: CASSQGGADTEAFF.

The chain joins TRBV10-3 to TRBJ1-1; TRBD1 agrees at 7 bases. In germline, CDR1 is ENHRY, CDR2 SYGVKD. J was trimmed by 8 bases and V by 6 bases; bases with no gene match: 12. The CDR3 totals 14 residues. CDR3 region: CAISEGTDPWEAFF. The CDR3, as DNA: TGTGCCATCAGCGAAGGGACAGACCCTTGGGAAGCTTTCTTT.

Note on this clone: Other DNA sequences in this sample translate to the same CDR3. V and J are TRBV19 and TRBJ2-1, with 10 positions matching TRBD1. CDR1 and CDR2 (germline): LNHDA, SQIVND (reference sequence). Germline trimming cut 3 bases from V and 2 bases from J; bases unmatched to any gene: 1. This CDR3 has 15 amino acids. The CDR3 here is CASSIGTGAYNEQFF. The CDR3 region has the DNA TGTGCCAGTAGTATTGGGACAGGGGCCTACAATGAGCAGTTCTTC.

The genes are TRBV4-1 and TRBJ2-3; no clear D gene. Between the trimmed V and J ends, which lost 0 bases and 3 bases, there was a span of 7 bases. The CDR3 extends over 14 amino acids. Per the germline V gene, CDR1 is MGHRA and CDR2 is YSYEKL. CDR3 residues: CASSQDPYTDTQYF. The CDR3 coding sequence is TGCGCCAGCAGCCAAGATCCCTATACAGATACGCAGTATTTT.

V gene TRBV19 combines with J gene TRBJ1-4, with 10 bases fitting TRBD1. The CDR3 covers 14 residues. Germline CDR1 and CDR2: LNHDA and SQIVND (reference sequence). Trimming took 5 bases from V and 9 from J; bases not matched to a gene: 6. The CDR3 nucleotides are TGTGCCAGTAGTCCGGGACAGGGGTATCAAAAACTGTTTTTT. Its protein product is CASSPGQGYQKLFF.

V usage is TRBV19 and J usage is TRBJ1-6; 7 bases match TRBD1. Germline CDR1 and CDR2: LNHDA and SQIVND (reference sequence). The CDR3 has 16 residues. The trim removed 4 bases at V and 3 bases at J, leaving 6 bases unmatched. The CDR3 loop reads CASSNGQADYNSPLHF. The CDR3 DNA follows: TGTGCCAGTAGTAACGGACAGGCAGACTATAATTCACCCCTCCACTTT.

V usage is TRBV5-6 and J usage is TRBJ1-2; 8 nucleotides align to TRBD1. V shed 1 base and J 6 bases; nucleotides not matched to a gene: 2. Germline CDR1 SGHDT, CDR2 YYEEEE. The CDR3 is 13 amino acids. This CDR3 is CASSLTGGHGYTF. The CDR3 nucleotides are TGTGCCAGCAGCTTGACAGGGGGACATGGCTACACCTTC.

The chain joins TRBV29-1 to TRBJ2-3; 9 bases are a match to TRBD1. Germline-derived CDR1 and CDR2 are SQVTM and ANQGSEA. The CDR3 loop spans 18 amino acids. V gave up 5 bases and J gave up 4 bases; unmatched junction bases: 19. CDR3 nucleotide sequence: TGCAGCGTTTCCGACCATACAATTACAGGGGGCTTCGCAGATACGCAGTATTTT. Translating gives CSVSDHTITGGFADTQYF.

A remark on this clone: This CDR3 is also generated by other DNA sequences in the sample. This rearrangement joins TRBV28 to TRBJ1-2; D is uncertain. The CDR3 contains 12 residues. Germline V gene data show CDR1 as MDHEN and CDR2 as SYDVKM. V was clipped by 3 bases and J by 5 bases, with 7 bases between them. CDR3 nucleotides: TGTGCCAGCAGTTTGGAGGGTTATGGCTACACCTTC. Residues: CASSLEGYGYTF.